Following are 2 T cell receptor beta chains from one sample sequenced in a study of cytomegalovirus exposure and HLA in healthy donors (dated by TCRdb to the late 2010s). The library relied on the immunoSEQ multiplex PCR assay. For the multiplex PCR, a mixture combining 60 forward primers for TCR Vbeta segments and 13 reverse primers for TCR Jbeta segments was used. Sourced from immuneACCESS, this table was stored by TCRdb with only in-frame sequences that have V and J called. A share of the clones is absent; for the studies checked, an unresolved V gene accounts for under half, and the remainder has no known explanation. Present in this sample are more than 140,000 clones, about 80% of which were seen just once. The ten top clones hold approximately 5.5% of the sample. The specimen sequenced was PBMCs. The receptors were gathered from a young man in good health and CMV-seropositive.

The chain carries TRBV2 and TRBJ1-5; D might be TRBD1 (5 bases). The germline V and J ends were trimmed by 4 bases and 0 bases, with 13 bases remaining between them. CDR1 is SNHLY and CDR2 is FYNNEI in the germline V gene. The CDR3 has 16 amino acids. The chain's CDR3 is CASSVYETVSNQPQHF. The DNA of the CDR3 is TGTGCCAGCAGTGTATATGAGACAGTTAGCAATCAGCCCCAGCATTTT. The full variable domain, its missing parts supplied by reference TRBV2 and TRBJ1-5, is EPEVTQTPSHQVTQMGQEVILRCVPISNHLYFYWYRQILGQKVEFLVSFYNNEISEKSEIFDDQFSVERPDGSNFTLKIRSTKLEDSAMYFCASSVYETVSNQPQHFGDGTRLSIL.

This sequence joins TRBV4-1 and TRBJ2-2; D is possibly TRBD2 (6 bases). Germline-derived CDR1 and CDR2 are MGHRA and YSYEKL. Trimming shortened V by 5 bases and J by 6 bases, and 19 bases separated the two germline ends. The CDR3 loop spans 16 amino acids. CDR3 sequence: CASSNRRGRGPGELFF. The CDR3 DNA reads as TGCGCCAGCAGCAACAGGAGGGGTCGAGGGCCCGGGGAGCTGTTTTTT.